This TCR beta chain appears in the sequencing data of a study of T cell changes during pregnancy in multiple sclerosis. Sequencing used immunoSEQ multiplex PCR; TCRdb keeps in-frame clones, though not all of them. The sample records approximately 99,000 clones, around nine tenths being singletons. Looked up from germline, CDR1 is MNHEY and CDR2 is SMNVEV (reference sequence). The CDR3 contains 13 residues. V was trimmed by 0 bases and J by 7 bases, leaving 10 bases between them. This chain joins TRBV27 and TRBJ2-7; maybe TRBD2 (5 bases). The source of this sequence is a female donor in good health, enrolled as a control in a pregnancy study. The source material was peripheral blood, sampled in the second trimester of pregnancy. CDR3 in amino acids: CASSLSEGGEQYF. The CDR3 DNA sequence: TGTGCCAGCAGTTTATCTGAGGGTGGGGAGCAGTACTTC.